Shown below are 18 T cell receptor beta chains from a single sample sequenced in a study of T cell changes during pregnancy in multiple sclerosis. The protocol was immunoSEQ multiplex PCR, while the TCRdb copy is restricted to in-frame clones and leaves out a portion. The profile shows about 72,000 clones, 90% to 95% of them singletons. Sequences were derived from peripheral blood, sampled in the third trimester of pregnancy. The receptors were sampled from a female donor in good health, enrolled as a control in a pregnancy study.

The rearrangement joins TRBV10-1 to TRBJ2-1; 7 nucleotides line up with TRBD2. This CDR3 region has 16 residues. V shed 0 bases, J shed 5 bases, and the junction held 7 bases outside the gene matches. Germline loops: CDR1 WNHNN, CDR2 SYGVQD (reference sequence). The chain's CDR3 is CASSESPAGVNNEQFF. The CDR3 DNA reads as TGCGCCAGCAGTGAGTCACCGGCGGGAGTTAACAATGAGCAGTTCTTC.

This chain connects TRBV4-2 to TRBJ1-4; D remains unclear. The germline V gene has CDR1 LGHNA and CDR2 YNFKEQ. Trimming cost V 0 bases and J 8 bases, with 13 bases left between them. The CDR3 spans 15 residues. This CDR3 reads CASSQDVSGGEKLFF. The CDR3 DNA reads TGTGCCAGCAGCCAAGATGTTTCCGGAGGGGAAAAACTGTTTTTT.

The V and J genes are TRBV28 and TRBJ2-5; perhaps TRBD2 as D (6 bases). The CDR3 has 14 residues. V shed 2 bases and J shed 0 bases, with 7 bases lying between them. Germline CDR1 MDHEN, CDR2 SYDVKM. The CDR3 region is CASSLGGNQETQYF. For the CDR3, the DNA is TGTGCCAGCAGTTTAGGGGGGAACCAAGAGACCCAGTACTTC.

In its sample, this clone was seen once. V gene TRBV19 combines with J gene TRBJ2-1, with no clear D. Trimming removed 2 bases from V and 7 bases from J, with 6 bases in between. This CDR3 contains 12 residues. Germline V gene sequence: CDR1 LNHDA, CDR2 SQIVND (reference sequence). The CDR3 DNA reads TGTGCCAGTAGTATAAGTCGGAATGAGCAGTTCTTC. Its translation is CASSISRNEQFF.

The chain employs TRBV7-9 and TRBJ1-5, with D tentatively TRBD1 (5 bases). Per germline, CDR1 SEHNR and CDR2 FQNEAQ (reference sequence). The CDR3 has 15 residues. Trimming removed 5 bases from V and 3 bases from J, with 14 bases in between. Here the CDR3 reads CASSVAGGNNQPQHF. CDR3 coding DNA: TGTGCCAGCAGCGTGGCGGGGGGAAACAATCAGCCCCAGCATTTT.

This chain uses TRBV10-3 with TRBJ2-2, with 7 bases matching TRBD1. The trim removed 2 bases at V and 7 bases at J, leaving 10 bases unmatched. The CDR3 has 16 residues. Germline CDR1 reads ENHRY; CDR2 reads SYGVKD. In DNA, the CDR3 is TGTGCCATCAGTGAGATAGAACAGGGGCTCCTCGGGGAGCTGTTTTTT. Protein: CAISEIEQGLLGELFF.

CDR3 loop: CASSIISSYNEQFF. As DNA, the CDR3 is TGTGCCAGTAGTATAATTAGCTCCTACAATGAGCAGTTCTTC. The V and J genes are TRBV19 and TRBJ2-1; D is unclear. This CDR3 is 14 amino acids long. Per the germline V gene, CDR1 is LNHDA and CDR2 is SQIVND (reference sequence). Trimming removed 2 bases at V and 0 bases at J, with 5 bases between.

The rearrangement uses TRBV5-1 and TRBJ1-4; D is unresolved. The CDR3 loop spans 14 amino acids. Germline assignment: CDR1 SGHRS and CDR2 YFSETQ. Deletions cut 1 base from V and 4 bases from J, with 8 bases between. DNA of the CDR3: TGCGCCAGCAGCTTGTCGCCTAATAATGAAAAACTGTTTTTT. Its protein is CASSLSPNNEKLFF.

The V gene is TRBV19, the J gene TRBJ1-2, with D perhaps matching TRBD1 (5 bases). Looked up from germline, CDR1 is LNHDA and CDR2 is SQIVND (reference sequence). The V gene lost 5 bases and the J gene lost 8 bases, with 18 bases spanning the gap. This CDR3 spans 14 amino acids. For the CDR3, the DNA is TGTGCCAGTAGTCCTAGGTGGGGCAGGGTCGGCTACACCTTC. It specifies CASSPRWGRVGYTF.

V and J are TRBV9 and TRBJ1-4; D remains ambiguous. The CDR3 totals 15 residues. From germline, CDR1 is SGDLS and CDR2 YYNGEE. Trimming removed 3 bases from V and 8 bases from J, with 17 bases in between. CDR3 region: CASSASSGVGEKLFF. The CDR3, as DNA: TGTGCCAGCAGCGCCTCTTCCGGGGTAGGAGAAAAACTGTTTTTT.

CDR3 loop: CASRPRGQGAGETQYF. The CDR3 DNA is TGTGCCAGCAGACCTCGGGGACAGGGGGCAGGAGAGACCCAGTACTTC. The genes are TRBV28 and TRBJ2-5; 12 bases agree with TRBD1. Trimming at V came to 6 bases and at J to 4 bases, leaving 9 bases not matched to a gene. Germline values: CDR1 MDHEN, CDR2 SYDVKM. CDR3 length equals 16 residues. Looking up the rest from reference TRBV28 and TRBJ2-5 gives the full variable domain: DVKVTQSSRYLVKRTGEKVFLECVQDMDHENMFWYRQDPGLGLRLIYFSYDVKMKEKGDIPEGYSVSREKKERFSLILESASTNQTSMYLCASRPRGQGAGETQYFGPGTRLLVL.

The CDR3 nucleotides are TGTGCCAGCAGCCTAATCAATGAGGCCTACTATGGCTACACCTTC. It specifies CASSLINEAYYGYTF. V usage is TRBV7-9 and J usage is TRBJ1-2, with unresolved D. Germline CDR1 reads SEHNR; CDR2 reads FQNEAQ (reference sequence). The CDR3 length is 15 residues. Trimming stripped 5 bases from V and 3 bases from J, with 16 bases between. The full variable domain, its missing parts supplied by reference TRBV7-9 and TRBJ1-2, is DTGVSQNPRHKITKRGQNVTFRCDPISEHNRLYWYRQTLGQGPEFLTYFQNEAQLEKSRLLSDRFSAERPKGSFSTLEIQRTEQGDSAMYLCASSLINEAYYGYTFGSGTRLTVV.

The chain combines TRBV19 with TRBJ1-3; 8 bases are a match to TRBD1. This CDR3 contains 17 residues. The V and J ends lost 5 bases and 0 bases, in that order; junction bases with no gene match: 9. Germline CDR1 is LNHDA and CDR2 is SQIVND (reference sequence). This CDR3 reads CASSYPDRARSGNTIYF. For the CDR3, the DNA is TGTGCCAGTAGTTACCCGGACAGGGCCCGCTCTGGAAACACCATATATTTT.

V is TRBV5-1 and J is TRBJ2-3, with unresolved D. Germline V gene sequence: CDR1 SGHRS, CDR2 YFSETQ. This CDR3 region has 15 residues. V was clipped by 0 bases and J by 1 base, with 9 bases between them. The CDR3 is CASSLGATRTDTQYF. The CDR3 bases are TGCGCCAGCAGCTTGGGGGCGACGCGCACAGATACGCAGTATTTT.

The rearrangement joins TRBV6-1 to TRBJ1-5; D remains ambiguous. V dropped 2 bases and J dropped 5 bases, with 19 bases sitting between them. This CDR3 comprises 17 residues. Germline CDR1 MNHNS, CDR2 SASEGT. CDR3 protein: CASSERRNTATYQPQHF. CDR3 nucleotides: TGTGCCAGCAGTGAAAGGAGGAACACCGCGACATATCAGCCCCAGCATTTT.

The chain is built from TRBV5-8 and TRBJ2-7; 11 bases fit TRBD1. Germline CDR1 SGHTS, CDR2 YDEGEE. CDR3 length: 15 residues. With 6 bases clipped from V and 5 bases from J, the junction kept 10 bases outside the gene matches. CDR3 sequence: CASKVGDRGRNEQYF. The CDR3 nucleotides read TGTGCCAGCAAGGTGGGGGACAGGGGGAGGAACGAGCAGTACTTC.

The chain carries TRBV7-8 and TRBJ1-4; 10 bases line up with TRBD1. With V trimmed by 5 bases and J by 6 bases, 6 bases remained unmatched. The CDR3 runs 15 residues. CDR1 and CDR2 from the germline V gene are SGHVS and FQNEAQ. CDR3 DNA sequence: TGTGCCAGCAGCCCAGGGGGGACAGGGGATGAAAAACTGTTTTTT. It codes for CASSPGGTGDEKLFF.

The rearrangement joins TRBV11-3 to TRBJ1-1; the D gene is possibly TRBD1 (6 bases). The CDR3 is 16 amino acids. V was clipped by 1 base and J by 0 bases, with 12 bases between them. Germline assignment: CDR1 SGHNT and CDR2 YENEEA. CDR3 sequence: CASSLGGHLMNTEAFF. CDR3 nucleotide sequence: TGTGCCAGCAGCTTAGGGGGACACCTTATGAACACTGAAGCTTTCTTT. Looking up the rest from reference TRBV11-3 and TRBJ1-1 gives the full variable domain: EAGVVQSPRYKIIEKKQPVAFWCNPISGHNTLYWYLQNLGQGPELLIRYENEEAVDDSQLPKDRFSAERLKGVDSTLKIQPAELGDSAVYLCASSLGGHLMNTEAFFGQGTRLTVV.